This T cell receptor (beta chain) was retrieved from a study of cytomegalovirus exposure and HLA in healthy donors. This clone was recorded once. The PCR made use of 60 Vbeta and 13 Jbeta primers. TCRdb's table, derived via immunoSEQ multiplex PCR, lists solely in-frame clones and lacks some. This table holds around 150,000 clones, approximately 86% found once. Germline CDR1 reads MDHEN; CDR2 reads SYDVKM. V was shortened by 3 bases and J by 5 bases, with 16 bases between the two germline ends. The CDR3 sequence is 15 residues long. The receptor was isolated from a woman in her late teens or twenties in good health and CMV-seronegative. Sequenced input: PBMCs. The V call is TRBV28, the J call TRBJ2-5, with a tentative D call TRBD1 (5 bases). CDR3 sequence: CASSLGQGEMETQYF. The CDR3 DNA reads as TGTGCCAGCAGTTTGGGGCAGGGTGAGATGGAGACCCAGTACTTC.